The source of this T cell receptor beta chain is a study of blood T cell repertoires in COVID-19. For the study at large: Both acute and convalescent COVID-19 samples were obtained from the United States, Italy and Spain. Sources were T cells, B-cell-depleted T cells, or PBMCs; the material itself was cDNA or gDNA.

With 0 bases removed from V and 3 bases from J, the gap between germline ends came to 12 bases. Germline V gives CDR1 ENHRY, CDR2 SYGVKD. The CDR3 extends over 15 amino acids. Study processing details: Reference gene primer amplification yielded estimated nucleated cell counts. The data were produced by immunoSEQ multiplex PCR, yet TCRdb's version contains in-frame clones alone and is incomplete. That table gives V, J and clone size, and the DNA gave D and trimming. The table records tens of thousands of clones, about four fifths of them present only once. The chain has TRBV10-3 and TRBJ2-7; D not certain. This receptor was taken from a human donor in a cohort sampled during active or convalescent COVID-19. The sample taken for sequencing was peripheral blood. The CDR3 region is CAISESVAKNYEQYF. CDR3 bases: TGTGCCATCAGTGAGTCGGTCGCGAAAAACTACGAGCAGTACTTC.